The next 23 T cell receptor beta chains were all read from a single sample in a study of T-cell memory formation after mild COVID-19. TCRdb re-analysed the 5' RACE reads in MiXCR, keeping a single row per CDR3 protein. The sample records 470,000 or so distinct CDR3 sequences, about 20% being singletons. Input material: PBMCs or a T cell subset sorted from them (not recorded which). Every receptor here comes from a man between 18 and 35 years old who had mild COVID-19 (a few samples of this study predate the infection). Cell type and time point are not known.

The table lists this clonotype with a few counts. V is TRBV5-5 and J is TRBJ2-3; 7 positions agree with TRBD1. CDR1 SGHKS and CDR2 YYEKEE come from the germline V gene (reference sequence). The trim removed 0 bases at V and 5 bases at J, leaving 6 bases unmatched. This CDR3 has 15 amino acids. In nucleotides, the CDR3 is TGTGCCAGCAGCTTGGTAGGGGGCCCCGGAGATACGCAGTATTTT. Translation: CASSLVGGPGDTQYF.

The chain carries TRBV13 and TRBJ2-1; TRBD2 matches 9 bases. The CDR3 is 15 residues long. The germline V gene encodes CDR1 PRHDT and CDR2 FYEKMQ (reference sequence). Trimming took 11 bases from V and 5 from J; bases not matched to a gene: 13. The CDR3: CAVGKAGGQNNEQFF. The CDR3 DNA is TGTGCCGTTGGAAAAGCGGGGGGACAAAACAATGAGCAGTTCTTC.

V gene TRBV20-1 combines with J gene TRBJ1-5; weak D call: TRBD1 (5 bases). The CDR3 sequence is 15 residues long. The germline V gene has CDR1 DFQATT and CDR2 SNEGSKA (reference sequence). Trimming took 3 bases from V and 4 from J, leaving 16 bases between them. The CDR3 loop reads CSARWGSGLNQPQHF. The CDR3 DNA reads as TGCAGTGCTAGGTGGGGCTCAGGGCTAAATCAGCCCCAGCATTTT.

This clonotype was counted ten times or more. The DNA of the CDR3 is TGCGCCAGCAGCTTTACCGGTGGAGGGGGCGCGGGGAATTCACCCCTCCACTTT. The encoded protein is CASSFTGGGGAGNSPLHF. The chain couples TRBV5-1 to TRBJ1-6; 7 nucleotides match TRBD1. The CDR3 extends over 18 amino acids. The germline V gene encodes CDR1 SGHRS and CDR2 YFSETQ. Trimming at V came to 2 bases and at J to 7 bases, leaving 15 bases not matched to a gene. The full variable domain, in which reference TRBV5-1 and TRBJ1-6 provide the parts outside the CDR3, is KAGVTQTPRYLIKTRGQQVTLSCSPISGHRSVSWYQQTPGQGLQFLFEYFSETQRNKGNFPGRFSGRQFSNSRSEMNVSTLELGDSALYLCASSFTGGGGAGNSPLHFGNGTRLTVT.

V gene TRBV6-5 combines with J gene TRBJ1-1, with D uncertain. The CDR3 length is 14 residues. V lost 6 bases and J lost 5, with 16 bases in between. Germline CDR1 is MNHEY and CDR2 is SVGAGI. The CDR3 sequence is CASREGEIWTEAFF. The CDR3 region has the DNA TGTGCCAGCAGGGAAGGAGAAATTTGGACTGAAGCTTTCTTT.

This clonotype was seen repeatedly, ten times or more. V usage is TRBV7-8 and J usage is TRBJ1-1; perhaps TRBD1 as D (5 bases). The CDR3 extends over 18 amino acids. V lost 2 bases to trimming and J lost 5 bases, with 24 bases between them. Germline loops: CDR1 SGHVS, CDR2 FQNEAQ. CDR3 nucleotides: TGTGCCAGCAGCTTAATGGCAAACCAGGGAAGGTCTGGAACTGAAGCTTTCTTT. Translation: CASSLMANQGRSGTEAFF.

Only a few counts were recorded for this clonotype. The chain employs TRBV28 and TRBJ1-6, with a weak D call TRBD1 (5 bases). Per germline, CDR1 MDHEN and CDR2 SYDVKM. There are 14 residues in the CDR3. V lost 8 bases and J 6 bases, leaving 14 bases between the germline ends. The CDR3 loop reads CASGQTGLNSPLHF. The CDR3 DNA sequence: TGTGCCAGCGGCCAAACAGGACTTAATTCACCCCTCCACTTT.

This clonotype was observed at least ten times. This chain uses TRBV6-5 with TRBJ1-1, with a weak D call TRBD1 (5 bases). The ends were cut back, 6 bases at V and 4 bases at J, with 21 bases in the middle. Germline CDR1 and CDR2: MNHEY and SVGAGI. CDR3 length equals 16 residues. This CDR3 reads CASSFRATGVGTEAFF. In nucleotides, the CDR3 is TGTGCCAGCAGCTTCCGAGCCACAGGCGTAGGCACTGAAGCTTTCTTT.

V usage is TRBV21-1 and J usage is TRBJ2-2. TRBV21-1 is labeled a pseudogene. The length of the CDR3 is 16 residues. The CDR3 here is CASSKPTDTNTGELFF. The CDR3 DNA follows: TGTGCCAGCAGCAAACCGACAGATACGAACACCGGGGAGCTGTTTTTT.

This clonotype showed up just once. The CDR3 sequence: CASSLTGGGGTEAFF. CDR3 coding DNA: TGCGCCAGCAGTCTTACAGGGGGCGGGGGCACTGAAGCTTTCTTT. This sequence joins TRBV10-2 and TRBJ1-1; 9 bases match TRBD1. The CDR3 is made up of 15 amino acids. The germline V gene has CDR1 WSHSY and CDR2 SAAADI. V was pared by 5 bases and J by 4 bases, with 8 bases of the junction left unmatched.

This clonotype was seen more than once but under ten times. The CDR3 DNA is TGTGCCAGCAGCTTATCGGCAGTTGAGCAGTTCTTC. Protein product: CASSLSAVEQFF. The rearrangement joins TRBV7-2 to TRBJ2-1; D is uncertain. This CDR3 region has 12 residues. V shed 2 bases and J shed 9 bases, with 8 bases lying between them. Germline assignment: CDR1 SGHTA and CDR2 FQGNSA.

In this sample, this clonotype turned up many times. This chain links TRBV12-3 or TRBV12-4 with TRBJ1-2; D is perhaps TRBD1 (6 bases). This CDR3 spans 13 amino acids. Trimming shortened V by 2 bases and J by 7 bases, and 11 bases separated the two germline ends. In DNA form, the CDR3 reads TGTGCCAGCAGTTTAACCGGGGGCTTTGGCTACACCTTC. It translates to CASSLTGGFGYTF.

In its sample, this clonotype was seen a few times. The chain links TRBV15 to TRBJ1-4; D unclear. Per the germline V gene, CDR1 is LNHNV and CDR2 is YYDKDF (reference sequence). Trimming shortened V by 1 base and J by 10 bases, and 19 bases separated the two germline ends. The CDR3 consists of 16 residues. Here the CDR3 reads CATSRVLGGREGKLFF. For the CDR3, the DNA is TGTGCCACCAGCAGAGTATTGGGCGGACGAGAGGGAAAACTGTTTTTT.

Only one count was recorded for this clonotype. The rearrangement uses TRBV11-2 and TRBJ2-1, with 12 bases that match TRBD2. Per the germline V gene, CDR1 is SGHAT and CDR2 is FQNNGV. CDR3 size: 16 residues. V shed 1 base and J 7 bases; nucleotides not matched to a gene: 5. CDR3 in amino acids: CASSLGLAGVLNEQFF. The CDR3 DNA is TGTGCCAGCAGCTTAGGACTAGCGGGAGTATTGAATGAGCAGTTCTTC.

In this sample, this clonotype turned up a few times. The CDR3 region is CASSQERPAYNEQFF. DNA of the CDR3: TGCGCCAGCAGCCAAGAAAGGCCGGCCTACAATGAGCAGTTCTTC. The chain recombines TRBV4-3 with TRBJ2-1, with D uncertain. This CDR3 is built from 15 residues. Germline CDR1 is LGHNA and CDR2 is YSLEER. With 0 bases removed from V and 2 bases from J, the gap between germline ends came to 8 bases.

This clonotype was seen many times. J is TRBJ2-1 and V is TRBV6-2 or TRBV6-3; D possibly matches TRBD1 or TRBD2 (6 bases each). The CDR3 runs to 14 residues. The V gene's germline CDR1 is MNHEY and CDR2 SVGEGT. Between the trimmed V and J ends, which lost 8 bases and 2 bases, there was a span of 13 bases. The CDR3 loop reads CASRSGAAYNEQFF. DNA of the CDR3: TGTGCCAGCCGGTCGGGGGCCGCCTACAATGAGCAGTTCTTC.

In this sample, this clonotype turned up a few times. This chain links TRBV4-3 with TRBJ1-2; 9 bases fit TRBD1. CDR1 LGHNA and CDR2 YSLEER come from the germline V gene. The trim removed 4 bases at V and 5 bases at J, leaving 8 bases unmatched. This CDR3 comprises 15 residues. CDR3 residues: CASSRVGQGLYGYTF. For the CDR3, the DNA is TGCGCCAGCAGCCGAGTGGGACAGGGACTTTATGGCTACACCTTC.

The genes are TRBV24-1 and TRBJ1-5; maybe TRBD1 (5 bases). Germline V lookup: CDR1 KGHDR, CDR2 SFDVKD. V gave up 4 bases and J gave up 4 bases, with 7 bases separating them. The CDR3 sequence is 13 residues long. This chain's CDR3 is CATSEWGNQPQHF. The CDR3 region has the DNA TGTGCCACCAGTGAATGGGGGAATCAGCCCCAGCATTTT.

This chain joins TRBV7-2 and TRBJ2-5; D is ambiguous. Trimming stripped 2 bases from V and 5 bases from J, with 18 bases between. This CDR3 has 16 residues. Germline lookup yields CDR1 SGHTA and CDR2 FQGNSA. The chain's CDR3 is CASSLLGRIGSETQYF. The CDR3, as DNA: TGTGCCAGCAGCTTACTGGGCAGAATAGGCTCCGAGACCCAGTACTTC.

This clonotype was seen only a few times. The genes are TRBV6-5 and TRBJ1-1; 8 bases agree with TRBD1. In germline, CDR1 is MNHEY, CDR2 SVGAGI. J lost 3 bases, V lost 7 bases, and 13 bases had no gene match. The CDR3 loop spans 16 amino acids. The CDR3 loop reads CASNLAGGLGDTEAFF. CDR3 coding DNA: TGTGCCAGCAACCTAGCAGGGGGCCTCGGAGACACTGAAGCTTTCTTT.

The V gene is TRBV2, the J gene TRBJ1-1, with TRBD1 identical over 10 bases. CDR1 SNHLY and CDR2 FYNNEI come from the germline V gene. The CDR3 extends over 14 amino acids. The junction had 5 bases not matched to a gene; V was cut back by 4 bases and J by 6 bases. CDR3 nucleotide sequence: TGTGCCAGCAGTGTGACAGGGGGCCGGCCTGAAGCTTTCTTT. Translating it yields CASSVTGGRPEAFF.

This sequence joins TRBV6-6 and TRBJ2-5; D call uncertain. Germline CDR1 is MNHNY and CDR2 is SVGAGI (reference sequence). This CDR3 region has 14 residues. V shed 0 bases and J shed 4 bases, with 9 bases lying between them. CDR3 nucleotide sequence: TGTGCCAGCAGTTACTCGATGAGCCGAGAGACCCAGTACTTC. It specifies CASSYSMSRETQYF.

The V gene is TRBV6-1, the J gene TRBJ1-5, with D perhaps TRBD1 (5 bases). CDR3 length: 10 amino acids. With 8 bases removed from V and 7 bases from J, the gap between germline ends came to 6 bases. Per germline, CDR1 MNHNS and CDR2 SASEGT. This CDR3 is CASGGQPQHF. The CDR3 DNA reads TGTGCCAGCGGGGGGCAGCCCCAGCATTTT.